Presented here are 16 T cell receptor beta chains from one specimen sequenced in a study of T cells in Graves' hyperthyroidism and ophthalmopathy. The source material, RNA transcripts, was used to amplify TCR beta CDR3 regions. Carried out on the TCR CDR3, a first-round RT-PCR used the HTBI primer set. TCRdb re-called the multiplex PCR reads with MiXCR, one entry per CDR3 protein. The table includes around 520,000 distinct CDR3 sequences, 14% detected once. Source material: blood. These receptors were collected from a woman in her forties with Graves' hyperthyroidism.

CDR3 in DNA: TGTGCCAGCAGTTTATCCAGCAACCAAGAGACCCAGTACTTC. Translation gives CASSLSSNQETQYF. This sequence joins TRBV27 and TRBJ2-5, with D unresolved. Trimming left V 0 bases short and J 0 bases short, with 5 bases between. Germline V gene data show CDR1 as MNHEY and CDR2 as SMNVEV (reference sequence). CDR3 length: 14 amino acids.

The rearrangement joins TRBV20-1 to TRBJ2-3; 14 bases match TRBD2. CDR1 DFQATT and CDR2 SNEGSKA come from the germline V gene (reference sequence). The length of the CDR3 is 18 residues. The J segment lost 1 base and the V segment lost 6 bases, leaving 12 bases of the junction unmatched. CDR3: CSALRGTSGGGGTDTQYF. The DNA of the CDR3 is TGCAGTGCGCTGCGAGGGACTAGCGGGGGCGGGGGCACAGATACGCAGTATTTT.

This clonotype showed up many times. The chain carries TRBV7-8 and TRBJ2-7; 10 nucleotides align to TRBD1. Germline loops: CDR1 SGHVS, CDR2 FQNEAQ. Losses at the gene ends were 8 bases for V and 3 bases for J; bases not matched to a gene: 10. The CDR3 length is 15 residues. CDR3 DNA sequence: TGTGCCAGCGGAGAAACCGGGACAGGGGTCTACGAGCAGTACTTC. This gives the protein CASGETGTGVYEQYF. Combining the CDR3 with reference TRBV7-8 and TRBJ2-7 gives the whole variable domain GAGVSQSPRYKVAKRGQDVALRCDPISGHVSLFWYQQALGQGPEFLTYFQNEAQLDKSGLPSDRFFAERPEGSVSTLKIQRTQQEDSAVYLCASGETGTGVYEQYFGPGTRLTVT.

This chain connects TRBV30 to TRBJ2-1; D may be TRBD1 (5 bases). This CDR3 region has 15 residues. Germline CDR1 GTSNPN, CDR2 SVGIG (reference sequence). With 1 base removed from V and 0 bases from J, the gap between germline ends came to 10 bases. The CDR3 DNA follows: TGTGCCTGGAGTGGGGCAGGGCACTCCTACAATGAGCAGTTCTTC. It codes for CAWSGAGHSYNEQFF.

The rearrangement links TRBV19 to TRBJ1-4, with 10 bases aligning to TRBD1. Per the germline V gene, CDR1 is LNHDA and CDR2 is SQIVND (reference sequence). The CDR3 covers 13 residues. The V segment lost 7 bases and the J segment 14 bases; nucleotides outside the gene matches: 10. The CDR3 spells CASNPGTGDFLFF. The CDR3 DNA sequence: TGTGCCAGTAACCCCGGGACAGGGGATTTTCTGTTTTTT.

This clonotype was recorded at least ten times. V gene TRBV19 combines with J gene TRBJ1-1; weak D call: TRBD1 (5 bases). Germline-derived CDR1 and CDR2 are LNHDA and SQIVND (reference sequence). The ends were cut back, 4 bases at V and 5 bases at J, with 20 bases in the middle. CDR3 size: 16 residues. The CDR3 sequence is CASSRSGEGKRTEAFF. The CDR3 region has the DNA TGTGCCAGTAGTAGGAGCGGTGAGGGGAAACGAACTGAAGCTTTCTTT.

The V gene is TRBV25-1, the J gene TRBJ1-1; tentatively, D is TRBD1 (6 bases). The V end lost 10 bases, the J end lost 1 base, and 16 bases lay between the germline ends. CDR1 is MGHDK, CDR2 SYGVNS, per germline. CDR3 size: 14 residues. The CDR3 DNA follows: TGTGCCACCTCGGGACATTCGAAGAACACTGAAGCTTTCTTT. It encodes CATSGHSKNTEAFF.

V usage is TRBV7-9 and J usage is TRBJ1-1; D unresolved. From germline, CDR1 is SEHNR and CDR2 FQNEAQ (reference sequence). The CDR3 sequence is 14 residues long. V dropped 1 base and J dropped 3 bases, with 9 bases sitting between them. CDR3 sequence: CASSLESVDTEAFF. DNA of the CDR3: TGTGCCAGCAGCTTAGAGTCGGTAGACACTGAAGCTTTCTTT.

This clonotype was picked up many times. The CDR3 region has the DNA TGTGCCAGCACCCGACAGAGTTTGCCGGATACGCAGTATTTT. Its translation is CASTRQSLPDTQYF. The V gene is TRBV2, the J gene TRBJ2-3, with a weak D call TRBD1 (5 bases). Germline V gene data show CDR1 as SNHLY and CDR2 as FYNNEI. Trimming shortened V by 7 bases and J by 6 bases, and 17 bases separated the two germline ends. CDR3 size: 14 residues.

The rearrangement uses TRBV20-1 and TRBJ2-2; no definite D call. CDR1 and CDR2 (germline): DFQATT, SNEGSKA (reference sequence). This CDR3 comprises 10 residues. V was shortened by 1 base and J by 8 bases, with 2 bases between the two germline ends. The CDR3 loop is CSARGGELFF. For the CDR3, the DNA is TGCAGTGCTAGAGGAGGGGAGCTGTTTTTT.

This clonotype was observed many times. The V and J genes are TRBV29-1 and TRBJ2-1, with 9 positions matching TRBD2. CDR3 length: 15 residues. Germline V CDR1 and CDR2: SQVTM, ANQGSEA. Trimming took 2 bases from V and 5 from J; bases not matched to a gene: 7. The chain's CDR3 is CSVERQSGRHNEQFF. In DNA form, the CDR3 reads TGCAGCGTTGAAAGGCAAAGCGGGAGGCACAATGAGCAGTTCTTC.

This clonotype was observed a few times. The V and J genes are TRBV12-3 or TRBV12-4 and TRBJ2-3; D possibly corresponds to TRBD2 (6 bases). The CDR3 runs to 12 residues. Trimming shortened V by 5 bases and J by 4 bases, and 7 bases separated the two germline ends. The chain's CDR3 is CASSRLADTQYF. The CDR3, as DNA: TGTGCCAGCAGTAGACTAGCAGATACGCAGTATTTT.

With respect to this clonotype: A read error is possible here, since a much larger clone lies one base away. The chain is built from TRBV11-2 and TRBJ2-1; D call uncertain. There are 11 residues in the CDR3. Germline CDR1 SGHAT, CDR2 FQNNGV. The ends were cut back, 3 bases at V and 8 bases at J, with 5 bases in the middle. CDR3 protein: CASSFGYEQFF. In nucleotides, the CDR3 is TGTGCCAGCAGCTTTGGATATGAGCAGTTCTTC.

This clonotype has more than one count but fewer than ten. The J gene is TRBJ2-7, the V gene TRBV15; 10 nucleotides align to TRBD2. V lost 3 bases to trimming and J lost 7 bases; unmatched junction nucleotides: 12. CDR1 is LNHNV and CDR2 is YYDKDF in the germline V gene (reference sequence). The CDR3 runs 16 residues. CDR3 nucleotides: TGTGCCACCAGCAGGATGGGAGCGGGAGGGCCGGGGGAGCAGTACTTC. Its translation is CATSRMGAGGPGEQYF.

The table lists this clonotype with many counts. V is TRBV5-1 and J is TRBJ2-7; TRBD1 is a possible D gene (5 bases). CDR1 SGHRS and CDR2 YFSETQ come from the germline V gene. The CDR3 loop spans 16 amino acids. The V gene lost 0 bases and the J gene lost 1 base, with 14 bases spanning the gap. The CDR3 coding sequence is TGCGCCAGCAGCTTGGGTGGCAGGGATAGTTCCTACGAGCAGTACTTC. It codes for CASSLGGRDSSYEQYF.

At least ten counts were recorded for this clonotype. The genes are TRBV2 and TRBJ2-1; the match to TRBD1 covers 7 bases. CDR1 is SNHLY, CDR2 FYNNEI, per germline. CDR3 length: 15 residues. Trimming cost V 1 base and J 0 bases; bases outside gene matches: 0. CDR3 amino acids: CASSEGQGSYNEQFF. CDR3 DNA sequence: TGTGCCAGCAGTGAAGGACAGGGCTCCTACAATGAGCAGTTCTTC. Looking up the rest from reference TRBV2 and TRBJ2-1 gives the full variable domain: EPEVTQTPSHQVTQMGQEVILRCVPISNHLYFYWYRQILGQKVEFLVSFYNNEISEKSEIFDDQFSVERPDGSNFTLKIRSTKLEDSAMYFCASSEGQGSYNEQFFGPGTRLTVL.